This T cell receptor (beta chain) was recorded in a study of blood T cells in healthy people across ages. Whole-study results and caveats: Diversity of TCR beta per million T cells declined in a roughly linear way with age.

It was with a sample-barcoded 5' primer and a J-beta primer mix that a second PCR of roughly 7 to 12 cycles was run. TCRdb recomputed calls from the 5' RACE reads with MiXCR, one row per CDR3 protein. The repertoire consists of about 930,000 distinct CDR3 sequences, with just under 30% occurring once and the leading ten covering 9.5% to 13%. As to this clonotype: No antigen is known for it.

These data were also reused for a study on T cells of mothers and their children. Per that paper: Donation came from a few healthy Caucasian mothers together with their six children.

The sequence derives from a woman in her thirties or forties in good health. Sequencing was done on a sample of blood.

In nucleotides, the CDR3 is TGCAGTGGAACAGGGGGCGAGTATTCACCCCTCCACTTT. This encodes CSGTGGEYSPLHF. The gene calls are TRBV20-1 and TRBJ1-6; 9 bases map to TRBD1. CDR1 is DFQATT, CDR2 SNEGSKA, per germline (reference sequence). Unmatched junction bases numbered 6, after V lost 7 bases and J lost 8 bases. The CDR3 is made up of 13 amino acids.